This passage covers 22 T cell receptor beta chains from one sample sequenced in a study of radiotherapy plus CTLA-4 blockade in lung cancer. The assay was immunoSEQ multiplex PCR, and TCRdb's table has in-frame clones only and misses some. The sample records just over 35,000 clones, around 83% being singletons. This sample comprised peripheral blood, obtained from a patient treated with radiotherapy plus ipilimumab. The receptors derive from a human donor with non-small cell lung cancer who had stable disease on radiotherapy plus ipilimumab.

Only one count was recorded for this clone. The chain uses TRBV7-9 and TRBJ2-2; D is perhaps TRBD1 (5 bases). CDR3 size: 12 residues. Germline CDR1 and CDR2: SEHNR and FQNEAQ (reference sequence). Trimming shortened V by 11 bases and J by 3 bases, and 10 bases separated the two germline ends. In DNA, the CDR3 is TGTGCCTTCGACAGTTACACCGGGGAGCTGTTTTTT. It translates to CAFDSYTGELFF.

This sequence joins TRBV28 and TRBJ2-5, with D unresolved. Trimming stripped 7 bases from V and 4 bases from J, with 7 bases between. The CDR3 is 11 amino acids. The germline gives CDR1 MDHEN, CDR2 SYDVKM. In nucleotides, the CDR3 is TGTGCCAGCACTTTTCGAGAGACCCAGTACTTC. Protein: CASTFRETQYF.

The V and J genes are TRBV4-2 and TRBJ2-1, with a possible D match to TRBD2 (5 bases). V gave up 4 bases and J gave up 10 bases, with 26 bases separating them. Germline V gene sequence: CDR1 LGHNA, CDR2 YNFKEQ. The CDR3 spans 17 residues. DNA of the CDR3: TGTGCCAGCAGCCCGATCGTGAGAAGCGGCGCGGAATTGGAGCAGTTCTTC. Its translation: CASSPIVRSGAELEQFF.

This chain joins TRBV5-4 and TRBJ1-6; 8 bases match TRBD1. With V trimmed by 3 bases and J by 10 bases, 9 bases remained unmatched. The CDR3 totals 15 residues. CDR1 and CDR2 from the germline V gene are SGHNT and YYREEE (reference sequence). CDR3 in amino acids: CASSSADRVGSPLHF. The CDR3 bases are TGTGCCAGCAGCTCCGCGGACAGGGTAGGATCACCCCTCCACTTT.

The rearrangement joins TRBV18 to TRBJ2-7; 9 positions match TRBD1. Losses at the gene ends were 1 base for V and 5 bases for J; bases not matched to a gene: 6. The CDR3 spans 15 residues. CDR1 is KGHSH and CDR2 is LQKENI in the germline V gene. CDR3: CASSPRDREPHEQYF. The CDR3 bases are TGTGCCAGCTCACCACGGGACAGGGAGCCCCACGAGCAGTACTTC.

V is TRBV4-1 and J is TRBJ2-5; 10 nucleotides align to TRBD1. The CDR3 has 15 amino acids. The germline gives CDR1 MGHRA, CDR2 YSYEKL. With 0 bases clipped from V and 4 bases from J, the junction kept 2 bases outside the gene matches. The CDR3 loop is CASSQEDRGGETQYF. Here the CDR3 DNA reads TGCGCCAGCAGCCAAGAGGACAGGGGGGGAGAGACCCAGTACTTC.

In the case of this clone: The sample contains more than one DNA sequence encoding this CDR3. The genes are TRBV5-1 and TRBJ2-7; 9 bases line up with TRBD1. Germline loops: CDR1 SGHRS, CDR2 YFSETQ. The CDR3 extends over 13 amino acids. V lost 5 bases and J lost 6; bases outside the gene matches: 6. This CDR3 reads CASSSGTGSEQYF. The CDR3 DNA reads TGCGCCAGCAGTTCCGGGACAGGGTCCGAGCAGTACTTC.

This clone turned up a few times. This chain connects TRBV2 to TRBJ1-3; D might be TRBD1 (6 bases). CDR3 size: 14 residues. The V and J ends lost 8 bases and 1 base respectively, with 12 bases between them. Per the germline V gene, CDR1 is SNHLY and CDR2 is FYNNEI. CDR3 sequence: CASETTGSGNTIYF. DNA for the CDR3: TGTGCCAGCGAAACGACAGGTTCTGGAAACACCATATATTTT.

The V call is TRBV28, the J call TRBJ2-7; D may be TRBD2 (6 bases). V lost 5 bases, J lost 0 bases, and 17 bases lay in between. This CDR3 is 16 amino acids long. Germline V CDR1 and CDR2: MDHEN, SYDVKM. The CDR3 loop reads CASSLHASESSYEQYF. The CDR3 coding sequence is TGTGCCAGCAGTCTGCACGCTAGCGAAAGCTCCTACGAGCAGTACTTC.

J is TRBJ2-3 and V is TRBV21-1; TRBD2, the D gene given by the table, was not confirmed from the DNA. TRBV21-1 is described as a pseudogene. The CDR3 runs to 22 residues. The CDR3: CASSKYEASGAFAGGPADTQYF. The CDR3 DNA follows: TGTGCCAGCAGCAAGTATGAGGCGTCAGGGGCGTTCGCGGGAGGGCCGGCAGATACGCAGTATTTT.

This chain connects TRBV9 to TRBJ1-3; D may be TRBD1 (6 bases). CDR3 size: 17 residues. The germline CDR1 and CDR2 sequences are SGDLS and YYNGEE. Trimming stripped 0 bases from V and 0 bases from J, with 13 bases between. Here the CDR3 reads CASSVGGTPHSGNTIYF. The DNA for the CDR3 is TGTGCCAGCAGCGTAGGGGGGACACCACACTCTGGAAACACCATATATTTT.

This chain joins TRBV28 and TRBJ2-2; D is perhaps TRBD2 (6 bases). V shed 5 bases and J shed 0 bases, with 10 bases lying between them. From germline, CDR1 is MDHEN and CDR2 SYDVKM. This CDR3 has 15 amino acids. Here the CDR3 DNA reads TGTGCCAGCAGTCTTGGAGGGCCGAACACCGGGGAGCTGTTTTTT. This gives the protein CASSLGGPNTGELFF.

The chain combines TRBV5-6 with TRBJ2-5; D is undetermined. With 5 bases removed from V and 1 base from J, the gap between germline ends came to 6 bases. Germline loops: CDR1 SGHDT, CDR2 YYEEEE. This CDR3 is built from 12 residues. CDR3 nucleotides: TGTGCCAGCAGTAATAGCCAAGAGACCCAGTACTTC. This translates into CASSNSQETQYF.

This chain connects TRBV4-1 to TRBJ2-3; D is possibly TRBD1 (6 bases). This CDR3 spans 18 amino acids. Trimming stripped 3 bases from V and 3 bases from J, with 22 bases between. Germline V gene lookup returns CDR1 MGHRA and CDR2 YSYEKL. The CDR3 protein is CASSHPSQGTDTTDTQYF. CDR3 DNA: TGCGCCAGCAGCCACCCATCACAGGGTACCGATACGACAGATACGCAGTATTTT.

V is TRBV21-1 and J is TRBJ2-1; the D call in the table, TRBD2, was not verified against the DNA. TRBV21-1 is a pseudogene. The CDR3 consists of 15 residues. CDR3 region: CASSKVGGPYNEQFF. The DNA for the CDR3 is TGTGCCAGCAGCAAAGTGGGAGGGCCCTACAATGAGCAGTTCTTC.

The CDR3 nucleotides read TGTGCCAGTAGTATCGGGAGGGCCCTGGAGCTGTTTTTT. Translated, it gives CASSIGRALELFF. The rearrangement links TRBV19 to TRBJ2-2, with 8 bases aligning to TRBD2. Trimming removed 3 bases from V and 10 bases from J; junction bases left unmatched: 4. The germline CDR1 and CDR2 sequences are LNHDA and SQIVND (reference sequence). The CDR3 totals 13 residues.

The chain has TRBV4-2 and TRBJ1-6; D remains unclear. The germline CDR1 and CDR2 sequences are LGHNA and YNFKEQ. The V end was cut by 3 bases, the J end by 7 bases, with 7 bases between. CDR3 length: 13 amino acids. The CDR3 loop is CASSQGRNSPLHF. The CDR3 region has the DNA TGTGCCAGCAGCCAGGGCAGGAATTCACCCCTCCACTTT.

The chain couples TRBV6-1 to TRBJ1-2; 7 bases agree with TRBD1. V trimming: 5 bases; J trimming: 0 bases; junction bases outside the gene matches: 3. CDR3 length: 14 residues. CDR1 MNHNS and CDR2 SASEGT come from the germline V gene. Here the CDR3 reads CASSRDRANYGYTF. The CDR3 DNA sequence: TGTGCCAGCAGTAGGGACAGAGCTAACTATGGCTACACCTTC.

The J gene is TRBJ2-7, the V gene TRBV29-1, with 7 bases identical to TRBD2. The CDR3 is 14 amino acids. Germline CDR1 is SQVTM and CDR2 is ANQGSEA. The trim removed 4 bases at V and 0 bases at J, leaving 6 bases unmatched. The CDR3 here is CSVVGGGSSYEQYF. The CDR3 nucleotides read TGCAGCGTTGTTGGGGGAGGGAGCTCCTACGAGCAGTACTTC.

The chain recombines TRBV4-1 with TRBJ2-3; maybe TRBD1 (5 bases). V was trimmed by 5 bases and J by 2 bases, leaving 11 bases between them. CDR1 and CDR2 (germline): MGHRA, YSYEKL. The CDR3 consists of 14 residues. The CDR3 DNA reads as TGCGCCAGCAGCTTACAGGTTGACACAGATACGCAGTATTTT. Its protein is CASSLQVDTDTQYF.

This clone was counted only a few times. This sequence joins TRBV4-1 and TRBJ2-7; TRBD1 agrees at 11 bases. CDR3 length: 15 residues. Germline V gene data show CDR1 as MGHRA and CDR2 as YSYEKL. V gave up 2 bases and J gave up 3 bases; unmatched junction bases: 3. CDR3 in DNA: TGCGCCAGCAGCCAAACGGGACAGGGGGACTACGAGCAGTACTTC. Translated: CASSQTGQGDYEQYF.

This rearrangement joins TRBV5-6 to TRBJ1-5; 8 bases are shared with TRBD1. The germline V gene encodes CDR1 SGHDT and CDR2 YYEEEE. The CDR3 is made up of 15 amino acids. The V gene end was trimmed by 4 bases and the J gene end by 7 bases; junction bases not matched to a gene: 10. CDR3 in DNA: TGTGCCAGCAGCCCCTGGACAGGGACACAACAGCCCCAGCATTTT. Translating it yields CASSPWTGTQQPQHF.